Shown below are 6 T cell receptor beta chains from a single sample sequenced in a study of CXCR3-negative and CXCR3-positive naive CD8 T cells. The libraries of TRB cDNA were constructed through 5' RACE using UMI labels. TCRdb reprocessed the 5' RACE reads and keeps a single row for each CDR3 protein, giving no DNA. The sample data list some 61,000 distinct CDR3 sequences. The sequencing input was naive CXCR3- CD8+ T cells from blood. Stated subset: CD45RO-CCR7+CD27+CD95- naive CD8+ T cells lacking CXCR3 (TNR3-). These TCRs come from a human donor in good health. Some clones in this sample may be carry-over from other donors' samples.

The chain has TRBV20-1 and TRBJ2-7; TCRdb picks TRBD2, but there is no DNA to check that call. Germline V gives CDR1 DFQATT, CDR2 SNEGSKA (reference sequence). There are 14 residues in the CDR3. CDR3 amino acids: CSAKPWGDSDEQYF.

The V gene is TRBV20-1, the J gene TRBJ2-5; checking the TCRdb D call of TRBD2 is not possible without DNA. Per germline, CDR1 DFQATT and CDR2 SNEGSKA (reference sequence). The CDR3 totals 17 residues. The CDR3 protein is CSARDTGDWSSVETQYF.

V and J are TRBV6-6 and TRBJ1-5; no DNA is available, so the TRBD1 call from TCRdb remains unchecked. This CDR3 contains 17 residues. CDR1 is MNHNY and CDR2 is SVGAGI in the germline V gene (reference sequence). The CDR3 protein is CASSYPGQDFSNQPQHF.

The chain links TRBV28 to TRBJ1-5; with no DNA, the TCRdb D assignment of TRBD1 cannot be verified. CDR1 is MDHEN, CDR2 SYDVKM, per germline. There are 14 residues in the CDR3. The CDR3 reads CASSLAGDHQPQHF.

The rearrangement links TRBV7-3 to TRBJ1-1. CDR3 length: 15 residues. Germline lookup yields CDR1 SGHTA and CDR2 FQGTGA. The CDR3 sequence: CASSLLVGLNTEAFF.

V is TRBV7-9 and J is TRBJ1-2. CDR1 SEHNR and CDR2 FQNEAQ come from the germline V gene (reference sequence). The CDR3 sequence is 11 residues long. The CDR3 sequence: CAISHGWEYSF.